These T cell receptor beta chains were read from a single sample in a study of shared clonotypes between healthy human individuals. Generated by immunoSEQ multiplex PCR, the TCRdb table keeps only in-frame clones and is missing some. Seen here are over a million clones, more than 95% observed once, and the top ten hold 1.2%. Sequencing was performed on naive CD4+ T cells sorted from blood. These TCRs come from a young man in good health. The CDR3 runs from the conserved cysteine through the conserved F or W. Fields, in order: J gene, V gene, clone size, CDR3 protein. Clone size is given for some rows only: seen once, a few or many times, or a class if the clone is expanded.

J gene: TRBJ1-1; V gene: TRBV11-2; clone size: NA; CDR3 protein: CASSLAATEAFF
J gene: TRBJ1-1; V gene: TRBV9; clone size: NA; CDR3 protein: CASSVEGARTEAFF
J gene: TRBJ1-3; V gene: TRBV5-6; clone size: NA; CDR3 protein: CASSLEYSGNTIYF
J gene: TRBJ2-7; V gene: TRBV5-4; clone size: NA; CDR3 protein: CASSPTSGSGPGEQYF
J gene: TRBJ1-1; V gene: TRBV27; clone size: NA; CDR3 protein: CASHSPGEAFF
J gene: TRBJ1-5; V gene: TRBV21-1; clone size: NA; CDR3 protein: CASSNYHRSNQPQHF
J gene: TRBJ2-1; V gene: TRBV28; clone size: NA; CDR3 protein: CASSSTGAYNEQFF
J gene: TRBJ1-2; V gene: TRBV2; clone size: NA; CDR3 protein: CASTSGGTGGDYGYTF
J gene: TRBJ2-3; V gene: TRBV5-4; clone size: NA; CDR3 protein: CASSLGSGRKLWTDTQYF
J gene: TRBJ1-5; V gene: TRBV10-3; clone size: NA; CDR3 protein: CAISRQLGQDQPQHF
J gene: TRBJ1-1; V gene: TRBV27; clone size: NA; CDR3 protein: CASSLSVGGDTEAFF
J gene: TRBJ2-2; V gene: TRBV27; clone size: NA; CDR3 protein: CASSLRTGELFF
J gene: TRBJ1-2; V gene: TRBV18; clone size: NA; CDR3 protein: CASSPGTGAYGYTF
J gene: TRBJ1-1; V gene: TRBV27; clone size: NA; CDR3 protein: CASSPRVTTEAFF
J gene: TRBJ2-3; V gene: TRBV11-2; clone size: NA; CDR3 protein: CASSDKILADPSTDTQYF
J gene: TRBJ2-7; V gene: TRBV7-9; clone size: NA; CDR3 protein: CASSLGEAAYEQYF
J gene: TRBJ1-1; V gene: TRBV2; clone size: NA; CDR3 protein: CASSDRVYTEAFF
J gene: TRBJ1-2; V gene: TRBV28; clone size: NA; CDR3 protein: CASSSWTGSQGYTF
J gene: TRBJ2-1; V gene: TRBV28; clone size: NA; CDR3 protein: CASSPVPGQGISYNEQFF
J gene: TRBJ2-3; V gene: TRBV7-9; clone size: NA; CDR3 protein: CASSFPGRTDTQYF
J gene: TRBJ2-7; V gene: TRBV5-4; clone size: once; CDR3 protein: CASSLPGTGLKNEQYF
J gene: TRBJ1-2; V gene: TRBV11-2; clone size: NA; CDR3 protein: CASSSIQGNYGYTF
J gene: TRBJ2-6; V gene: TRBV7-9; clone size: NA; CDR3 protein: CASSLAREGSPGANVLTF
J gene: TRBJ2-7; V gene: TRBV4-2; clone size: once; CDR3 protein: CASSQERVGWSSYEQYF